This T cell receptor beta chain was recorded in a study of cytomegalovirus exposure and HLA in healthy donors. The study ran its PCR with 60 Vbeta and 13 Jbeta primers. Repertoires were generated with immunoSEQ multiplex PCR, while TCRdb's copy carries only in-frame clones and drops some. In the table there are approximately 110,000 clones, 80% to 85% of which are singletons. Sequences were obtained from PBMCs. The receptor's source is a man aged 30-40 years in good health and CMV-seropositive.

CDR3 region: CASSTPGQPYEQYF. CDR3 coding DNA: TGTGCCAGCAGCACCCCGGGACAGCCCTACGAGCAGTACTTC. The V call is TRBV5-4, the J call TRBJ2-5, with TRBD1 identical over 7 bases. The J call could be wrong; TRBJ2-7 is a better fit for the DNA end. Germline CDR1 is SGHNT and CDR2 is YYREEE (reference sequence). There are 14 residues in the CDR3.